This entry lists 30 T cell receptor beta chains sequenced from one sample in a study of blood T cell repertoires in COVID-19. This table comes from immunoSEQ multiplex PCR, and its TCRdb copy is limited to in-frame clones, with some not included. The sample carries some 320,000 clones, 85% to 95% recorded once. Sequencing was performed on PBMCs or T cells enriched from blood (not recorded which). The receptor source for this set is a young woman who had been exposed to COVID-19.

The rearrangement joins TRBV5-6 to TRBJ2-7; D perhaps matches TRBD2 (7 bases). Germline CDR1 reads SGHDT; CDR2 reads YYEEEE. This CDR3 has 14 amino acids. Trimming removed 7 bases at V and 0 bases at J, with 14 bases between. CDR3 sequence: CASRPAGASYEQYF. CDR3 sequence (DNA): TGTGCCAGCCGCCCGGCGGGGGCCTCCTACGAGCAGTACTTC.

A single count supports this clone. CDR3: CASKETRDRGSPLHF. The CDR3, as DNA: TGTGCCAGCAAAGAGACCCGGGACAGGGGTTCACCCCTCCACTTT. The chain employs TRBV6-5 and TRBJ1-6; 10 bases line up with TRBD1. Unmatched junction bases numbered 9, after V lost 7 bases and J lost 9 bases. CDR1 is MNHEY and CDR2 is SVGAGI in the germline V gene. CDR3 length equals 15 residues.

The rearrangement links TRBV9 to TRBJ1-1; TRBD1 agrees at 10 bases. The CDR3 spans 16 residues. Germline values: CDR1 SGDLS, CDR2 YYNGEE. The V segment lost 4 bases and the J segment 5 bases; nucleotides outside the gene matches: 11. CDR3 DNA: TGTGCCAGCAGCCTAGGACAGGGGGTATTCGGGACTGAAGCTTTCTTT. Translating it yields CASSLGQGVFGTEAFF.

The J gene is TRBJ2-7, the V gene TRBV18; TRBD1 aligns across 8 bases. This CDR3 contains 14 residues. Per the germline V gene, CDR1 is KGHSH and CDR2 is LQKENI. With V trimmed by 4 bases and J by 2 bases, 4 bases remained unmatched. CDR3 protein: CASSLSDRAYEQYF. The CDR3 nucleotides are TGTGCCAGCTCACTATCGGACAGGGCCTACGAGCAGTACTTC.

This CDR3 reads CASSQGTAMNTEAFF. DNA of the CDR3: TGTGCCAGCAGCCAAGGGACAGCGATGAACACTGAAGCTTTCTTT. The genes are TRBV4-2 and TRBJ1-1; possibly TRBD1 for D (6 bases). CDR3 length: 15 residues. V was cut by 1 base and J by 0 bases, with 9 bases left in between. Germline V CDR1 and CDR2: LGHNA, YNFKEQ.

V usage is TRBV6-2 or TRBV6-3 and J usage is TRBJ1-5, with 7 bases fitting TRBD1. This CDR3 is 15 amino acids long. The V gene end was trimmed by 6 bases and the J gene end by 5 bases; junction bases not matched to a gene: 10. Germline V CDR1 and CDR2: MNHEY, SVGEGT. The CDR3 DNA sequence: TGTGCCAGCAGCTGGAGACAGGGTAGGGATCAGCCCCAGCATTTT. The encoded protein is CASSWRQGRDQPQHF.

The chain links TRBV4-3 to TRBJ2-7; tentative D call: TRBD2 (5 bases). The CDR3 contains 15 residues. V was cut by 1 base and J by 5 bases, with 15 bases left in between. The germline V gene encodes CDR1 LGHNA and CDR2 YSLEER. Written as DNA, the CDR3 is TGCGCCAGCAGCCAAGCGGACTTCGTAACCGACGAGCAGTACTTC. It yields the protein CASSQADFVTDEQYF.

The V call is TRBV7-2, the J call TRBJ1-2; the match to TRBD1 covers 8 bases. The CDR3 has 15 residues. The germline gives CDR1 SGHTA, CDR2 FQGNSA. Losses at the gene ends were 2 bases for V and 4 bases for J; bases not matched to a gene: 6. CDR3: CASSLSPGGGYGYTF. The CDR3 DNA is TGTGCCAGCAGCTTAAGTCCAGGGGGCGGCTATGGCTACACCTTC. Combining the CDR3 with reference TRBV7-2 and TRBJ1-2 gives the whole variable domain GAGVSQSPSNKVTEKGKDVELRCDPISGHTALYWYRQSLGQGLEFLIYFQGNSAPDKSGLPSDRFSAERTGGSVSTLTIQRTQQEDSAVYLCASSLSPGGGYGYTFGSGTRLTVV.

This chain connects TRBV7-8 to TRBJ1-1; possibly TRBD1 for D (5 bases). This CDR3 region has 13 residues. V lost 8 bases to trimming and J lost 5 bases, with 15 bases between them. In germline, CDR1 is SGHVS, CDR2 FQNEAQ. The CDR3, as DNA: TGTGCCAGCGCCATCCGGGGGATGACTGAAGCTTTCTTT. Its protein product is CASAIRGMTEAFF.

The chain recombines TRBV5-4 with TRBJ1-2; 10 positions match TRBD1. This CDR3 has 16 residues. CDR1 is SGHNT and CDR2 is YYREEE in the germline V gene (reference sequence). The ends lost 4 bases at V and 8 bases at J; junction bases unmatched: 14. This CDR3 reads CASSPRQGAIGLGYTF. DNA of the CDR3: TGTGCCAGCAGCCCGCGACAGGGGGCCATAGGCCTCGGCTACACCTTC.

The J gene is TRBJ2-7, the V gene TRBV4-3; D ambiguous. The CDR3 consists of 13 residues. The germline CDR1 and CDR2 sequences are LGHNA and YSLEER. The V end was cut by 0 bases, the J end by 4 bases, with 7 bases between. The CDR3 is CASSQDRRYEQYF. CDR3 in DNA: TGCGCCAGCAGCCAAGACAGAAGATACGAGCAGTACTTC.

In its sample, this clone was seen once. The chain links TRBV2 to TRBJ2-7, with D uncertain. V was clipped by 4 bases and J by 4 bases, with 8 bases between them. Per the germline V gene, CDR1 is SNHLY and CDR2 is FYNNEI. The CDR3 is 12 residues long. The CDR3 region is CASSGRDYEQYF. The CDR3, as DNA: TGTGCCAGCAGTGGTAGAGATTACGAGCAGTACTTC.

For this clone: The identical CDR3 is also encoded by other nucleotide sequences in the sample. This chain joins TRBV5-1 and TRBJ1-4; 7 bases match TRBD1. This CDR3 is 14 amino acids long. J gave up 5 bases and V 4 bases, and 5 bases lay outside the gene matches. Looked up from germline, CDR1 is SGHRS and CDR2 is YFSETQ. This chain's CDR3 is CASSPGQPNEKLFF. CDR3 nucleotides: TGCGCCAGCAGCCCGGGACAGCCGAATGAAAAACTGTTTTTT.

The gene calls are TRBV10-2 and TRBJ2-3, with TRBD2 as a possible D gene (5 bases). The germline gives CDR1 WSHSY, CDR2 SAAADI. The CDR3 loop spans 11 amino acids. Deletions cut 6 bases from V and 8 bases from J, with 9 bases between. CDR3: CASRGSGTQYF. The CDR3 DNA reads TGCGCCAGCAGGGGGAGTGGTACGCAGTATTTT.

V gene TRBV5-4 combines with J gene TRBJ1-1; D not certain. Trimming shortened V by 1 base and J by 2 bases, and 6 bases separated the two germline ends. Germline loops: CDR1 SGHNT, CDR2 YYREEE (reference sequence). The CDR3 has 13 residues. The CDR3 DNA follows: TGTGCCAGCAGCTTGCACAGAAACACTGAAGCTTTCTTT. Its translation is CASSLHRNTEAFF.

V is TRBV5-1 and J is TRBJ2-7, with D perhaps TRBD2 (5 bases). The CDR3 extends over 12 amino acids. The V gene's germline CDR1 is SGHRS and CDR2 YFSETQ. The V end was cut by 4 bases, the J end by 7 bases, with 12 bases between. The chain's CDR3 is CASSPGRGEQYF. The CDR3, as DNA: TGCGCCAGCAGCCCAGGAAGAGGGGAGCAGTACTTC.

The V gene is TRBV5-1, the J gene TRBJ1-1, with unresolved D. V dropped 3 bases and J dropped 0 bases, with 6 bases sitting between them. The CDR3 runs 13 residues. Germline V gene data show CDR1 as SGHRS and CDR2 as YFSETQ. The chain's CDR3 is CASSSGVNTEAFF. The DNA of the CDR3 is TGCGCCAGCAGCTCCGGGGTGAACACTGAAGCTTTCTTT.

V gene TRBV2 combines with J gene TRBJ1-2; 8 positions match TRBD1. Unmatched junction bases numbered 8, after V lost 7 bases and J lost 7 bases. Germline V gene data show CDR1 as SNHLY and CDR2 as FYNNEI. The CDR3 length is 13 residues. CDR3 region: CASKGQAYSGYTF. CDR3 in DNA: TGTGCCAGCAAGGGACAGGCCTACAGTGGCTACACCTTC.

The J gene is TRBJ2-7, the V gene TRBV18; 7 bases map to TRBD2. The ends lost 3 bases at V and 7 bases at J; junction bases unmatched: 3. From germline, CDR1 is KGHSH and CDR2 LQKENI. The CDR3 loop spans 12 amino acids. CDR3 sequence: CASSPLGGEQYF. Written as DNA, the CDR3 is TGTGCCAGCTCACCTCTCGGGGGGGAGCAGTACTTC.

This clone has only a few counts. The genes are TRBV6-5 and TRBJ1-3; no clear D gene. V was clipped by 6 bases and J by 0 bases, with 12 bases between them. The germline CDR1 and CDR2 sequences are MNHEY and SVGAGI. There are 15 residues in the CDR3. CDR3 protein: CASSTREASGNTIYF. CDR3 nucleotides: TGTGCCAGCAGCACTAGGGAGGCCTCTGGAAACACCATATATTTT.

This clone was recorded once. J is TRBJ1-2 and V is TRBV7-9, with D tentatively TRBD1 (6 bases). This CDR3 is built from 14 residues. Per the germline V gene, CDR1 is SEHNR and CDR2 is FQNEAQ (reference sequence). Deletions cut 4 bases from V and 4 bases from J, with 13 bases between. CDR3 sequence: CASSSRGQFYGYTF. CDR3 nucleotides: TGTGCCAGCAGCTCCAGGGGACAATTCTATGGCTACACCTTC.

The chain is built from TRBV7-9 and TRBJ1-2; unclear D gene. Germline CDR1 reads SEHNR; CDR2 reads FQNEAQ (reference sequence). The length of the CDR3 is 14 residues. The V end was cut by 5 bases, the J end by 8 bases, with 18 bases between. The CDR3 sequence is CASSAWVTEGGYTF. DNA for the CDR3: TGTGCCAGCAGCGCATGGGTCACGGAGGGAGGCTACACCTTC.

This clone was recorded only once. CDR3 bases: TGTGCCAGCAGCAAACTAGCGGGGGGCTTTGTGTCCGGGGAGCTGTTTTTT. Translated: CASSKLAGGFVSGELFF. The chain links TRBV9 to TRBJ2-2; 12 nucleotides match TRBD2. This CDR3 is 17 amino acids long. V dropped 4 bases and J dropped 6; count of bases not matched to a gene: 10. Looked up from germline, CDR1 is SGDLS and CDR2 is YYNGEE.

The V and J genes are TRBV7-9 and TRBJ2-2, with TRBD1 matching over 7 bases. This CDR3 spans 16 amino acids. The V and J ends lost 0 bases and 9 bases, in that order; junction bases with no gene match: 10. CDR1 is SEHNR, CDR2 FQNEAQ, per germline (reference sequence). The CDR3 protein is CASSLASARGLRELFF. CDR3 nucleotide sequence: TGTGCCAGCAGCTTAGCTTCGGCCAGGGGGTTAAGGGAGCTGTTTTTT.

The V gene is TRBV9, the J gene TRBJ2-1, with 12 bases matching TRBD2. After removal of 0 bases from V and 4 bases from J, the junction contained 2 bases not matched to a gene. CDR3 size: 16 residues. CDR1 SGDLS and CDR2 YYNGEE come from the germline V gene. The CDR3 spells CASSVALAGGYNEQFF. As DNA, the CDR3 is TGTGCCAGCAGCGTAGCTCTAGCGGGGGGGTACAATGAGCAGTTCTTC.

The chain joins TRBV7-9 to TRBJ2-2, with 9 nucleotides matching TRBD1. V dropped 5 bases and J dropped 5; count of bases not matched to a gene: 9. CDR3 length equals 16 residues. Germline V gene lookup returns CDR1 SEHNR and CDR2 FQNEAQ (reference sequence). The CDR3 is CASSHAGTGRTGELFF. The CDR3 DNA reads as TGTGCCAGCAGCCACGCCGGGACAGGGCGGACCGGGGAGCTGTTTTTT. Complete variable domain (other parts from reference TRBV7-9 and TRBJ2-2): DTGVSQNPRHKITKRGQNVTFRCDPISEHNRLYWYRQTLGQGPEFLTYFQNEAQLEKSRLLSDRFSAERPKGSFSTLEIQRTEQGDSAMYLCASSHAGTGRTGELFFGEGSRLTVL.

The CDR3 loop reads CASSPIQYRQGAGYGYTF. DNA of the CDR3: TGTGCCAGCTCACCAATTCAGTATCGACAGGGGGCAGGCTATGGCTACACCTTC. The chain is built from TRBV18 and TRBJ1-2, with 10 nucleotides matching TRBD1. CDR3 size: 18 residues. The V gene's germline CDR1 is KGHSH and CDR2 LQKENI. V lost 2 bases, J lost 4 bases, and 13 bases stayed unmatched.

This clone was observed a single time. The rearrangement uses TRBV28 and TRBJ1-1; D gene ambiguous. This CDR3 has 14 amino acids. In germline, CDR1 is MDHEN, CDR2 SYDVKM. Trimming shortened V by 4 bases and J by 2 bases, and 11 bases separated the two germline ends. The CDR3 here is CASSSWTGNTEAFF. DNA for the CDR3: TGTGCCAGCAGTTCCTGGACGGGAAACACTGAAGCTTTCTTT.

J is TRBJ1-1 and V is TRBV19; TRBD1 aligns across 9 bases. Germline V CDR1 and CDR2: LNHDA, SQIVND (reference sequence). V shed 11 bases, J shed 5 bases, and the junction held 12 bases outside the gene matches. This CDR3 has 14 amino acids. In nucleotides, the CDR3 is TGTGCCGCTTTCAGGACAGGGGCTCTGACTGAAGCTTTCTTT. Its translation: CAAFRTGALTEAFF.

The CDR3 spells CASSRDRDHYYGYTF. The CDR3 bases are TGTGCCAGTAGTCGGGACAGGGATCATTACTATGGCTACACCTTC. This rearrangement joins TRBV19 to TRBJ1-2; 9 nucleotides match TRBD1. The CDR3 is made up of 15 amino acids. Trimming at V came to 5 bases and at J to 3 bases, leaving 7 bases not matched to a gene. Germline-derived CDR1 and CDR2 are LNHDA and SQIVND (reference sequence). Full variable domain (missing parts from reference TRBV19 and TRBJ1-2): DGGITQSPKYLFRKEGQNVTLSCEQNLNHDAMYWYRQDPGQGLRLIYYSQIVNDFQKGDIAEGYSVSREKKESFPLTVTSAQKNPTAFYLCASSRDRDHYYGYTFGSGTRLTVV.